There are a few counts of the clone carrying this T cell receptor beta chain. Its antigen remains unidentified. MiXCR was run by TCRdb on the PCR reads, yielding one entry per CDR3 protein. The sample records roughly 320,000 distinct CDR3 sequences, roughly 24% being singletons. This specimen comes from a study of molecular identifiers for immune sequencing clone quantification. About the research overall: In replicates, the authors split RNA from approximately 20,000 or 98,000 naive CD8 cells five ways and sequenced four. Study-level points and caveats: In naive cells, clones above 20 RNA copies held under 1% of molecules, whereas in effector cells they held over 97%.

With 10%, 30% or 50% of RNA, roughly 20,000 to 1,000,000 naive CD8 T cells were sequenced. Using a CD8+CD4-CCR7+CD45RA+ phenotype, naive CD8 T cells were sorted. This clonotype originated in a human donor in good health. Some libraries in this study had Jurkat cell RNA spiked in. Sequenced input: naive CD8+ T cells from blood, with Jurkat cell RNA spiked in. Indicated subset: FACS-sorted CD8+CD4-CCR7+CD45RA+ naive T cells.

The CDR3 nucleotides read TGCAGTGCACTAAACCCCGGGACTAGCGGGGTGAAATTTCCCGGGGAGCTGTTTTTT. Translated: CSALNPGTSGVKFPGELFF. This chain links TRBV20-1 with TRBJ2-2; 13 bases are shared with TRBD2. V shed 6 bases and J 6 bases; nucleotides not matched to a gene: 19. This CDR3 spans 19 amino acids. Germline assignment: CDR1 DFQATT and CDR2 SNEGSKA (reference sequence).